This T cell receptor (beta chain) emerged from a study of blood T cell repertoires in COVID-19. The wider study: Acute-phase and convalescent COVID-19 samples originated in the United States, Italy and Spain. T cells, B-cell-depleted T cells, or PBMCs supplied cDNA or gDNA.

This clone has just a few counts. In the authors' workflow: It was from reference gene primer amplification that nucleated cell counts were estimated. Method: immunoSEQ multiplex PCR; TCRdb's copy keeps in-frame clones and lacks some. V and J calls and clone size are those listed in that table; D and trimming were worked out from the DNA. The sample lists about 60,000 clones, approximately 82% occurring once. Germline V lookup: CDR1 SNHLY, CDR2 FYNNEI. The CDR3 contains 14 residues. V was cut by 7 bases and J by 2 bases, with 13 bases left in between. The receptor was derived from an older man with acute or convalescent COVID-19. The chain employs TRBV2 and TRBJ2-3; possibly TRBD2 for D (6 bases). Specimen: peripheral blood. As DNA, the CDR3 is TGTGCCAGCAATCCCGGGACTCTCACAGATACGCAGTATTTT. Residues: CASNPGTLTDTQYF.